This T cell receptor (beta chain) came from a study of Graves' ophthalmopathy and Graves' hyperthyroidism. The germline gives CDR1 SGHRS, CDR2 YFSETQ. Trimming removed 8 bases at V and 2 bases at J, with 13 bases between. CDR3 length: 14 amino acids. From RNA, the CDR3 regions of TCR beta chains were amplified and sequenced. The authors performed first-round RT-PCR with HTBI primers and then a second-round multiplex PCR. TCRdb passed the multiplex PCR reads through MiXCR, listing each CDR3 protein once. Of about 620,000 distinct CDR3 sequences listed, approximately 22% are singletons. This clonotype was counted many times.

Material: peripheral blood. The sequence was obtained from a woman younger than 30 with stable Graves' hyperthyroidism. Some clones in this sample may be carry-over from other donors' samples. The V call is TRBV5-1, the J call TRBJ2-2; maybe TRBD1 (6 bases). The CDR3 reads CASLTGVNTGELFF. The CDR3 DNA sequence: TGCGCCAGTCTGACAGGTGTAAACACCGGGGAGCTGTTTTTT.